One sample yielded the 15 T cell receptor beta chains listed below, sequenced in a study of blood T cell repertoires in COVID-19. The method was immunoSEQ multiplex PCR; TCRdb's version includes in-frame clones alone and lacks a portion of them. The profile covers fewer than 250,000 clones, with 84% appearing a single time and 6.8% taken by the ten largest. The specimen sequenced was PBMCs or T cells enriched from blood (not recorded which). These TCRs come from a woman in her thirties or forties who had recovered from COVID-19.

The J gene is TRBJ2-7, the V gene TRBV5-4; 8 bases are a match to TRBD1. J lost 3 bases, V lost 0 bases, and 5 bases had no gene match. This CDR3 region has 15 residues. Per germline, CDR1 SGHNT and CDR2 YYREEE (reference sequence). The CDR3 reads CASSLGPGGGYEQYF. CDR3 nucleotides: TGTGCCAGCAGCTTGGGGCCAGGGGGCGGCTACGAGCAGTACTTC.

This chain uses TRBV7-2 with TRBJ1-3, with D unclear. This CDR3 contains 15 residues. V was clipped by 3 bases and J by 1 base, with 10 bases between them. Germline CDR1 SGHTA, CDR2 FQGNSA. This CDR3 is CASSFRGYSGNTIYF. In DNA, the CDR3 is TGTGCCAGCAGCTTTCGAGGGTATTCTGGAAACACCATATATTTT.

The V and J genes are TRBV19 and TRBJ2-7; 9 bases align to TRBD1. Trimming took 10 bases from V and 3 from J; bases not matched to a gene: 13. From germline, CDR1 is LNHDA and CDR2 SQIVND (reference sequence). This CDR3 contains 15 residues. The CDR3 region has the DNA TGTGCCACACACCCCGGGACAGGGTTAATCTACGAGCAGTACGTC. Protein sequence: CATHPGTGLIYEQYV.

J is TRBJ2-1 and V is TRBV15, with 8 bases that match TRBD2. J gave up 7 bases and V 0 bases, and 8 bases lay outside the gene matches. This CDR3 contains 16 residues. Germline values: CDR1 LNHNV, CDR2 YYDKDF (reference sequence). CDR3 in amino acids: CATSRDSSGSINEQFF. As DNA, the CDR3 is TGTGCCACCAGCAGAGATTCGAGCGGGAGTATTAATGAGCAGTTCTTC.

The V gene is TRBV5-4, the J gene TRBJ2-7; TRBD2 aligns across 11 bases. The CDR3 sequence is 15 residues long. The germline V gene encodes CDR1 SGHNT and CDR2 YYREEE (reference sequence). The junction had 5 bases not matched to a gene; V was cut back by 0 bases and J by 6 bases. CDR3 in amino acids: CASSLDGLAGREQYF. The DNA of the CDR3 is TGTGCCAGCAGCTTGGACGGACTAGCGGGTCGCGAGCAGTACTTC.

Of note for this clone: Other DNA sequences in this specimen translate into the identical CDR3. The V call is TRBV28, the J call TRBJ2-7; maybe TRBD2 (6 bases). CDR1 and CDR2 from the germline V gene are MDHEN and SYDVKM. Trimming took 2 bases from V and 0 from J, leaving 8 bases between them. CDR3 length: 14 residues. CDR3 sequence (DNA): TGTGCCAGCAGTTTAACCGGGAGCTCCTACGAGCAGTACTTC. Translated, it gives CASSLTGSSYEQYF.

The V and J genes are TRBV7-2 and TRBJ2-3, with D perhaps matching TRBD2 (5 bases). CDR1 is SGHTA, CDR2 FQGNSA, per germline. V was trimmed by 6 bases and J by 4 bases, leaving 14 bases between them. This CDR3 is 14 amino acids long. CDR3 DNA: TGTGCCAGCAGACCGCAACTAGGCTCAGATACGCAGTATTTT. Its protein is CASRPQLGSDTQYF.

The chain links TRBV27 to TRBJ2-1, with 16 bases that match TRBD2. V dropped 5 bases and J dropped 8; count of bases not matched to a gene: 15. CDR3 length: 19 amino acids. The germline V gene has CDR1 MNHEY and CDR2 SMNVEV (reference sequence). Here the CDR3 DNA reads TGTGCCAGCAGTGCCAGATACAGGGGGACTAGCGGGAGGGCCGATGAGCAGTTCTTC. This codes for CASSARYRGTSGRADEQFF.

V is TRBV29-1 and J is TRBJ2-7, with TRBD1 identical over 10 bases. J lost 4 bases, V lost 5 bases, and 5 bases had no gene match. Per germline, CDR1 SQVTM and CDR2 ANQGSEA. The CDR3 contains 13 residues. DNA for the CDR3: TGCAGCGTTATGGGACAGGGGACGTACGAGCAGTACTTC. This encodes CSVMGQGTYEQYF.

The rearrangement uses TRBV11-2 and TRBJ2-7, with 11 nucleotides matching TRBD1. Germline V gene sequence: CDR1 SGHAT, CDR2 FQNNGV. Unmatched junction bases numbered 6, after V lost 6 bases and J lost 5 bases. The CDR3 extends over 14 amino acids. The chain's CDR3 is CASRLWTGGDEQYF. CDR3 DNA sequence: TGTGCCAGCAGGCTGTGGACAGGGGGCGACGAGCAGTACTTC. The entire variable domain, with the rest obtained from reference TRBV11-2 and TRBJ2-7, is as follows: EAGVAQSPRYKIIEKRQSVAFWCNPISGHATLYWYQQILGQGPKLLIQFQNNGVVDDSQLPKDRFSAERLKGVDSTLKIQPAKLEDSAVYLCASRLWTGGDEQYFGPGTRLTVT.

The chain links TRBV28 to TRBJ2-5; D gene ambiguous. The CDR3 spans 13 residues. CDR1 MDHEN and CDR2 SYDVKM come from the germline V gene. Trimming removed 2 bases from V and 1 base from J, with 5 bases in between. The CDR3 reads CASSLGSQETQYF. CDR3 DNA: TGTGCCAGCAGTTTAGGCAGCCAAGAGACCCAGTACTTC.

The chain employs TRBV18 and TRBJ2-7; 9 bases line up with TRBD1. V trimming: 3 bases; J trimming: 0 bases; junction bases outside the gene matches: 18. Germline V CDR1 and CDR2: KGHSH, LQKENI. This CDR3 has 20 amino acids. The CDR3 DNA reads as TGTGCCAGCTCACCCATGAGCGGGACAGGGACTTCGCCAAGCTCCTACGAGCAGTACTTC. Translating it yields CASSPMSGTGTSPSSYEQYF.

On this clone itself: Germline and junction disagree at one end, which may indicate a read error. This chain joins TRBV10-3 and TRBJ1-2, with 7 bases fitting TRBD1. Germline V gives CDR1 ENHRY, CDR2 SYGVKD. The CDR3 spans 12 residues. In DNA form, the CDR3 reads TGTGCCATCAGTGAAGCGACAGGGAAGGTTTCTTTC. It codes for CAISEATGKVSF.

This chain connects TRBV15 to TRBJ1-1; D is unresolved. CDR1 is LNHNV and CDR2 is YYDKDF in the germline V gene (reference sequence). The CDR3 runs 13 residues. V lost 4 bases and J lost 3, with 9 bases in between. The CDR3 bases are TGTGCCACCAGCATCGGTCTGCACACTGAAGCTTTCTTT. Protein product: CATSIGLHTEAFF.

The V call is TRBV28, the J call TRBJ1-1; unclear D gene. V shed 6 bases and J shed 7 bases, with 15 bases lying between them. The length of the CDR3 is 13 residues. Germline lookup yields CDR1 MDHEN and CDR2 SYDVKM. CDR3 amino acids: CASRTNIYLEAFF. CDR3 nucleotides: TGTGCCAGCAGAACGAATATCTACCTTGAAGCTTTCTTT.